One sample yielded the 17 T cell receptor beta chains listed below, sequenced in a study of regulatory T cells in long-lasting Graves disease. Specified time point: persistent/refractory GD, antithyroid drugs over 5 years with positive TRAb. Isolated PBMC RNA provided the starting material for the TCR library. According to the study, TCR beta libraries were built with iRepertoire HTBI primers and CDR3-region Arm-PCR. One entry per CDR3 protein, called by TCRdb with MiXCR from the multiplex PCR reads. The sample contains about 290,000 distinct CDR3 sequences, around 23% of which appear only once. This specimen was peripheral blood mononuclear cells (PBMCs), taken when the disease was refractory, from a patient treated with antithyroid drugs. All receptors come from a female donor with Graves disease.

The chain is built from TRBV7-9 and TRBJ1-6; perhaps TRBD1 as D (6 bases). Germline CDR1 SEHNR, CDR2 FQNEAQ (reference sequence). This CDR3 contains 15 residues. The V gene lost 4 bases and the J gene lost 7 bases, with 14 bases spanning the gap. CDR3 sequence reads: CASSSEQGLNSPLHF. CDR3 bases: TGTGCCAGCAGCTCGGAACAGGGTTTGAATTCACCCCTCCACTTT.

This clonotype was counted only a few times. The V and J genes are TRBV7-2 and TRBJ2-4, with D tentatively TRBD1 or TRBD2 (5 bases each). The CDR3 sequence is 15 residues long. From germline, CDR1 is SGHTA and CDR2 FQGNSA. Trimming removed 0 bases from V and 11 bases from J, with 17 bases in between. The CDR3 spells CASSLAPAASGLQYF. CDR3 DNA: TGTGCCAGCAGCTTAGCTCCGGCAGCTTCGGGGCTTCAGTACTTC.

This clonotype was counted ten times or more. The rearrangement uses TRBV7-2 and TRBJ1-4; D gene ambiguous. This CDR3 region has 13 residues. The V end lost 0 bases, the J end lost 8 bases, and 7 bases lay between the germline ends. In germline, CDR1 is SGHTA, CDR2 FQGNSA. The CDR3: CASSLAGGEKLFF. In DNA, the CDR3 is TGTGCCAGCAGCTTAGCCGGTGGGGAAAAACTGTTTTTT.

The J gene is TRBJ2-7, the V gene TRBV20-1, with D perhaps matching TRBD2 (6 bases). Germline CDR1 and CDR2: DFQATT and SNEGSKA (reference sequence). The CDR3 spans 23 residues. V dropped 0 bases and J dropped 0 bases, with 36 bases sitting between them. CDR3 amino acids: CSARDPGAVGGTSTGISSYEQYF. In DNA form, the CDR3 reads TGCAGTGCTAGAGATCCCGGGGCCGTAGGAGGGACGTCGACCGGGATAAGCTCCTACGAGCAGTACTTC.

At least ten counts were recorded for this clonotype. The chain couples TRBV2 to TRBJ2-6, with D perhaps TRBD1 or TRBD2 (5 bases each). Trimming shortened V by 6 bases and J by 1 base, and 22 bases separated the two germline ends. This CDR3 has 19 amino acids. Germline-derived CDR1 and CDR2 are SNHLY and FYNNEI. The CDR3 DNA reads TGTGCCAGCAGACAACCCACGGCAGGGTGGAGGTCTGGGGCCAACGTCCTGACTTTC. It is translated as CASRQPTAGWRSGANVLTF.

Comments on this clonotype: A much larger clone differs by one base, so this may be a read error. The CDR3 sequence: CASGAQSAEKLFF. The CDR3 bases are TGTGCCAGCGGGGCACAGTCTGCGGAAAAACTGTTTTTT. The chain is built from TRBV2 and TRBJ1-4; TRBD1 might be the D (5 bases). Germline V gene lookup returns CDR1 SNHLY and CDR2 FYNNEI. Deletions cut 8 bases from V and 8 bases from J, with 15 bases between. This CDR3 region has 13 residues.

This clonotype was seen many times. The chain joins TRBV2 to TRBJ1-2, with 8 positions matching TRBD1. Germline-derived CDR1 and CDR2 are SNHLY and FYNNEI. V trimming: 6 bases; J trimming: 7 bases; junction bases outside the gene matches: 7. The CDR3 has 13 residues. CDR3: CASRGQAHTGYTF. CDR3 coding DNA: TGTGCCAGCAGGGGACAGGCCCATACTGGCTACACCTTC.

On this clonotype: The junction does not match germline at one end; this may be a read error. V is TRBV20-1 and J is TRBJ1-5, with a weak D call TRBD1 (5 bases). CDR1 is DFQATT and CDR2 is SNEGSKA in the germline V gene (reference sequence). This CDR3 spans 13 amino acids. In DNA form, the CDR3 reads TGCGGTGCCAGGGACGGCCCCAATCAGCCCCAGCATTTT. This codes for CGARDGPNQPQHF.

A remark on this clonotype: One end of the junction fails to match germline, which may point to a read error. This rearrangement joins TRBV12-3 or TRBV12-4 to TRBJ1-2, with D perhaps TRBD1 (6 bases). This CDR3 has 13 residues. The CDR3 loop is CPSSPQGTYGYTF. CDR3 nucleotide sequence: TGTCCCAGCAGCCCCCAGGGGACCTATGGCTACACCTTC.

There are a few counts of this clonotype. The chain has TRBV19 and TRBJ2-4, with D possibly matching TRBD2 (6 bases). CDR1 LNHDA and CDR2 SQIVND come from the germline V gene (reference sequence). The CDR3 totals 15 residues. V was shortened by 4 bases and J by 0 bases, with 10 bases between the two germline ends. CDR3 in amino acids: CASSTEAGAKNIQYF. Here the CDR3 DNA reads TGTGCCAGTAGTACAGAAGCGGGAGCCAAAAACATTCAGTACTTC.

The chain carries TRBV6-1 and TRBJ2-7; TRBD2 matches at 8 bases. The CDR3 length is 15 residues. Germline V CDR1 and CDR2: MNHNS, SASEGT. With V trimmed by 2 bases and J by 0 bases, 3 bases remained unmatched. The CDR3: CASSETGGGSYEQYF. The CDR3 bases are TGTGCCAGCAGTGAAACCGGGGGGGGCTCCTACGAGCAGTACTTC.

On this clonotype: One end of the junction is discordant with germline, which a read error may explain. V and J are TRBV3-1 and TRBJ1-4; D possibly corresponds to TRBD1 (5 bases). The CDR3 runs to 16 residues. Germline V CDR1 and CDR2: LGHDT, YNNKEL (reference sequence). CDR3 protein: CASSQKRDGWNERLFF. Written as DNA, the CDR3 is TGTGCCAGCAGCCAAAAGAGGGACGGGTGGAATGAAAGACTGTTTTTT. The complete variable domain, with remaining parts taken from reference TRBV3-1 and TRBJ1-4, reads DTAVSQTPKYLVTQMGNDKSIKCEQNLGHDTMYWYKQDSKKFLKIMFSYNNKELIINETVPNRFSPKSPDKAHLNLHINSLELGDSAVYFCASSQKRDGWNERLFFGSGTQLSVL.

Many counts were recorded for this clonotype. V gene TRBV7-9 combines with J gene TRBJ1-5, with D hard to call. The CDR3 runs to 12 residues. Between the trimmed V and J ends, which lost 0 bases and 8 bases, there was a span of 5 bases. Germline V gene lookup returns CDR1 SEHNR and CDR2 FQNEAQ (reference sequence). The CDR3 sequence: CASSLADKPQHF. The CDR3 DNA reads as TGTGCCAGCAGCTTAGCTGACAAGCCCCAGCATTTT.

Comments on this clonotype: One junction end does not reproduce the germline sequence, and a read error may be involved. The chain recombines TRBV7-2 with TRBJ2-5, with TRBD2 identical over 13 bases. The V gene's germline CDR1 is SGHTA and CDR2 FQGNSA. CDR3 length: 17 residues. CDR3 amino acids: CVSSPKGLAGSMETQYF. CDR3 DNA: TGTGTCAGCAGCCCAAAGGGACTAGCGGGAAGTATGGAGACCCAGTACTTC. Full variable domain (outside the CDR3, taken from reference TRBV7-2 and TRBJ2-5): GAGVSQSPSNKVTEKGKDVELRCDPISGHTALYWYRQSLGQGLEFLIYFQGNSAPDKSGLPSDRFSAERTGGSVSTLTIQRTQQEDSAVYLCVSSPKGLAGSMETQYFGPGTRLLVL.

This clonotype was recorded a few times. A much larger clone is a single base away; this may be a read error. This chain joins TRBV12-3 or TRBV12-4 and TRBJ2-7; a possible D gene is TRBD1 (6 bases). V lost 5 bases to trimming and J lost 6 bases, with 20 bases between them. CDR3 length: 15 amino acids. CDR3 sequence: CASSDRDTYGSEQYF. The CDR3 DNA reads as TGTGCCAGCAGTGACCGGGACACTTACGGTTCCGAGCAGTACTTC.

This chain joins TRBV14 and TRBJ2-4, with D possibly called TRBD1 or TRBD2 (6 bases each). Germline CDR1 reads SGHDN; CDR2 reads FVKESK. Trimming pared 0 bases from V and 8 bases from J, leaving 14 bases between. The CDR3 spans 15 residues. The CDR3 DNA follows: TGTGCCAGCAGCCAAGAGACGGCAGGGGAGGACATTCAGTACTTC. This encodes CASSQETAGEDIQYF.

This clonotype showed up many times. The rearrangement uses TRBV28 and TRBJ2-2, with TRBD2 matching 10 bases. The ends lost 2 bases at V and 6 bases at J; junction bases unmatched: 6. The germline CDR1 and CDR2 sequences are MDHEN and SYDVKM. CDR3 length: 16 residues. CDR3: CASSLGLAGVAGELFF. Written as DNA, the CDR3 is TGTGCCAGCAGTTTAGGTCTAGCGGGAGTCGCCGGGGAGCTGTTTTTT.